This TCR beta chain was captured in a study of blood T cell repertoires in COVID-19. In the study's own analysis: The assay estimated nucleated cells by amplifying reference gene primers. TCRdb's table, derived via immunoSEQ multiplex PCR, lists solely in-frame clones and lacks some. V, J and clone size are taken as reported in that table, and D and trimming were inferred from the DNA itself. The sample has about 110,000 clones, over 55% seen once. V was pared by 6 bases and J by 4 bases, with 8 bases of the junction left unmatched. CDR1 and CDR2 from the germline V gene are SNHLY and FYNNEI. This CDR3 has 15 residues.

The chain recombines TRBV2 with TRBJ1-4; 7 bases are shared with TRBD1. The receptor was derived from a human donor with acute or convalescent COVID-19. The donor label of this sample is uncertain. The sequenced sample was peripheral blood. The CDR3 region has the DNA TGTGCCAGCAGCTCTCGACAGGGCGTTAATGAAAAACTGTTTTTT. Amino acids: CASSSRQGVNEKLFF. The full variable domain, with the rest looked up from reference TRBV2 and TRBJ1-4, is EPEVTQTPSHQVTQMGQEVILRCVPISNHLYFYWYRQILGQKVEFLVSFYNNEISEKSEIFDDQFSVERPDGSNFTLKIRSTKLEDSAMYFCASSSRQGVNEKLFFGSGTQLSVL.